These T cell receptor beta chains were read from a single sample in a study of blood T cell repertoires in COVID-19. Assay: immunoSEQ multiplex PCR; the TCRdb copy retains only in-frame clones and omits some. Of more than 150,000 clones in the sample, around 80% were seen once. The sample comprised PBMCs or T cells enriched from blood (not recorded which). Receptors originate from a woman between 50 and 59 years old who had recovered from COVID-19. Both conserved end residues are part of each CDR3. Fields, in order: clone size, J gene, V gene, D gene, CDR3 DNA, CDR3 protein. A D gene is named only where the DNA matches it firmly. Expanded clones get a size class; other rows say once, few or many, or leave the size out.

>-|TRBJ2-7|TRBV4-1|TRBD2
TGCGCCAGCAGCCAAGTCGGGACTAGTTACAACGAGCAGTACTTC
CASSQVGTSYNEQYF
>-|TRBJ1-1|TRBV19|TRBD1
TGTGCCAGTAGGCTGGGACAGCCTAACACTGAAGCTTTCTTT
CASRLGQPNTEAFF
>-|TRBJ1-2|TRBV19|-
TGTGCCAGTGTTGGGAGGCCCTATGGCTACACCTTC
CASVGRPYGYTF
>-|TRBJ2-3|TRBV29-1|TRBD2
TGCAGCGTTGAAGGTAGAAATTTTCAGCGGGAGCTGGTCCCAGATACGCAGTATTTT
CSVEGRNFQRELVPDTQYF
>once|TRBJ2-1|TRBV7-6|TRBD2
TGTGCCAGCAGCTTACTGGCTAGCGGGAGTTCCAATGAGCAGTTCTTC
CASSLLASGSSNEQFF
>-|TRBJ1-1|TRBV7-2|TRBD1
TGTGCCAGCAGGGGCGGGACAGGGTATAACACTGAAGCTTTCTTT
CASRGGTGYNTEAFF
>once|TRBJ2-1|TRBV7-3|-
TGTGCCAGCAGCTTCCAGTGGGCCTCCTACAATGAGCAGTTCTTC
CASSFQWASYNEQFF
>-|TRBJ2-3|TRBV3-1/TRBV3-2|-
TGTGCCAGCAGCCAAGATTATCAGGATACGCAGTATTTT
CASSQDYQDTQYF
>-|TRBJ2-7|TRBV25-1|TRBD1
TGTGCCAGCAGTAATCCGGGACAGGGGAGCAACGAGCAGTACTTC
CASSNPGQGSNEQYF
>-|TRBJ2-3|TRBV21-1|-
TGTGCCAGCAGCAAAGGGCTAGGGGCAGGGTGGACAGATACGCAGTATTTT
CASSKGLGAGWTDTQYF
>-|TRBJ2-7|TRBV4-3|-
TGCGCCAGCAGCCAAGATAGCAGGGAACCCTACGAGCAGTACTTC
CASSQDSREPYEQYF
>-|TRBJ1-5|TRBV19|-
TGTGCCAGTAGTAGCAACCCCAGTAGACATAGCAATCAGCCCCAGCATTTT
CASSSNPSRHSNQPQHF
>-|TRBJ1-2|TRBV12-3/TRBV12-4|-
TGTGCCAGCAGTGGGCCCAACTATGGCTACACCTTC
CASSGPNYGYTF
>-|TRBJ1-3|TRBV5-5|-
TGTGCCAGCAGCTTCGCGGCAGCCAGCTCTGGAAACACCATATATTTT
CASSFAAASSGNTIYF
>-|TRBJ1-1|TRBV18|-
TGTGCCAGCTCACCCTCGACAATAATGAACACTGAAGCTTTCTTT
CASSPSTIMNTEAFF
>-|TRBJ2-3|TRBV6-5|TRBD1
TGTGCCAGCAGTTACCGTCAGGGGGCGCGGACAGATACGCAGTATTTT
CASSYRQGARTDTQYF
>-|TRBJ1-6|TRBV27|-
TGTGCCAGCAGCCCGGCAGGGATGGATTCACCCCTCCACTTT
CASSPAGMDSPLHF
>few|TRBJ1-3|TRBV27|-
TGTGCCAGCAGTCCCTTTAGTACTCTCTCTGGAAACACCATATATTTT
CASSPFSTLSGNTIYF
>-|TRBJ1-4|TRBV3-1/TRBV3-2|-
TGTGCCAGCAGCACCACCTTCGGTTATGAAAAACTGTTTTTT
CASSTTFGYEKLFF
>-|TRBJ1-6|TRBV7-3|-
TGTGCCAGCAGCTCGACGGGTAATTCACCCCTCCACTTT
CASSSTGNSPLHF
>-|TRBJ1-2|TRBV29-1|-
TGCAGCGTTGAAGGAGGTCAGAACTATGGCTACACCTTC
CSVEGGQNYGYTF
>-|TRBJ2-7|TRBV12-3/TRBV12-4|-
TGTGCCAGCAGTTCTCCCCCCCCCTACGAGCAGTACTTC
CASSSPPPYEQYF
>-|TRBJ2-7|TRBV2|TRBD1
TGTGCCAGCAATCCGGGACAGGGTTACGAGCAGTACTTC
CASNPGQGYEQYF
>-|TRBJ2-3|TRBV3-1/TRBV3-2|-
TGTGCCAGCAGCCAAGATCTAGCTGCGGATACGCAGTATTTT
CASSQDLAADTQYF
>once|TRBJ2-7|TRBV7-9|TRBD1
TGTGCCAGCAGCGGATGGGACAGCCGGGGCGAGCAGTACTTC
CASSGWDSRGEQYF
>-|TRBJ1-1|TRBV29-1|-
TGCAGCGGAAACCCCCAGGGGACGAACACTGAAGCTTTCTTT
CSGNPQGTNTEAFF
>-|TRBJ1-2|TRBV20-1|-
TGCAGTGCTAGGAGCCAAAGCTACACCTTC
CSARSQSYTF
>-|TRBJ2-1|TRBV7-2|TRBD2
TGTGCCAGCAGCGTTACTGGAGGAGGCGGGGGGTCCTACAATGAGCAGTTCTTC
CASSVTGGGGGSYNEQFF
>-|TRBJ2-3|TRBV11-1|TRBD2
TGTGCCAGCAGCTCGGGACTAGCGGGAATGAATACGCAGTATTTT
CASSSGLAGMNTQYF
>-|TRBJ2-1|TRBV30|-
TGTGCCTGGAGTTCTAGTTTCAATGAGCAGTTCTTC
CAWSSSFNEQFF
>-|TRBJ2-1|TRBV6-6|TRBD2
TGTGCCAGCAGCCCGGGACTAGCGGTAAATGAGCAGTTCTTC
CASSPGLAVNEQFF
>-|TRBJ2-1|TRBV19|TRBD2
TGTGCCAGTAGTATCTCTACTAGCGGGATCCGGAGCAATGAGCAGTTCTTC
CASSISTSGIRSNEQFF
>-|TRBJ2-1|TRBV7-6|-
TGTGCCAGCAGCTTAGCGGGCCTTGCCTACAATGAGCAGTTCTTC
CASSLAGLAYNEQFF
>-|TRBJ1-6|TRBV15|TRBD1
TGTGCCACCAGCCATATAGACAGGGACGGTTCACCCCTCCACTTT
CATSHIDRDGSPLHF
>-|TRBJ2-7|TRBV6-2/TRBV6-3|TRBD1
TGTGCCAGCAGCCTCCCCGGGACAGCGGCCTACGAGCAGTACTTC
CASSLPGTAAYEQYF
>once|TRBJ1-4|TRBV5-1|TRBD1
TGCGCCAGCAGCCGGTCCGGACAGGGGGCTATAAAGTCTGAAAAACTGTTTTTT
CASSRSGQGAIKSEKLFF
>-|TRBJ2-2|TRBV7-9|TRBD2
TGTGCCAGCATACTAGCGGGAGCCTTGAACACCGGGGAGCTGTTTTTT
CASILAGALNTGELFF
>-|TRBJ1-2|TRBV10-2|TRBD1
TGCGCCAGCAGCCTCGGCCCTTGGACAGGGGAGGGAAATGGCTACACCTTC
CASSLGPWTGEGNGYTF
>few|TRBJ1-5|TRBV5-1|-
TGCGCCAGCAGCTTGGAAACAGATCTACGCGTTCACAATCAGCCCCAGCATTTT
CASSLETDLRVHNQPQHF
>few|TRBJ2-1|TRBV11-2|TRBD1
TGTGCCAGCAGCTCCTCCCTGAGGGGGCTGTCCTACAATGAGCAGTTCTTC
CASSSSLRGLSYNEQFF
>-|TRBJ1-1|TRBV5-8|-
TGTGCCAGCAGCTTATATGTAGGGGAGAACACTGAAGCTTTCTTT
CASSLYVGENTEAFF
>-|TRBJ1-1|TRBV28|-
TGTGCCAGCAGTTTAGAGGTAACTGAAGCTTTCTTT
CASSLEVTEAFF
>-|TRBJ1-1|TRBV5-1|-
TGCGCCAGCAGCTTGGAGGCACCTTCGGGGACTGAAGCTTTCTTT
CASSLEAPSGTEAFF
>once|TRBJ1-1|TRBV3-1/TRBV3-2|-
TGTGCCAGCAGCCATAGGGGACACCAAAGTAGCGAAGCTTTCTTT
CASSHRGHQSSEAFF
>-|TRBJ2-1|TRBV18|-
TGTGCCAGCTCACCAGACAGGCCTCCGTACAATGAGCAGTTCTTC
CASSPDRPPYNEQFF